The entry below describes one T cell receptor beta chain. What it recognizes is unknown. Profiling relied on immunoSEQ multiplex PCR, and the TCRdb table lists in-frame clones only, not all of them. The sample records tens of thousands of clones, 92% being singletons. Germline V gene lookup returns CDR1 LNHDA and CDR2 SQIVND (reference sequence). CDR3 length equals 15 residues. Losses at the gene ends were 3 bases for V and 6 bases for J; bases not matched to a gene: 4. The data derive from a study of T cells in tuberculosis. Regarding time point: new active TB diagnosis, blood taken before or within 7 days of starting treatment. The study, taken as a whole, reports: The TCR-beta difference was not significant; alpha differences partly reflected length.

This receptor was identified in an adult with tuberculosis. Some clones in this sample may be carry-over from other donors' samples. V is TRBV19 and J is TRBJ2-1; 11 bases agree with TRBD1. The sequenced sample was PBMCs, obtained at tuberculosis diagnosis. CDR3 region: CASSITGTGGNEQFF. The CDR3, as DNA: TGTGCCAGTAGTATCACCGGGACAGGGGGCAATGAGCAGTTCTTC.